A single sample gave rise to the 20 T cell receptor beta chains below, sequenced in a study of CD8+ T cells in alopecia areata. Reverse transcribed after extraction, RNA yielded cDNA as the sequencing template. Using immunoSEQ multiplex PCR, the repertoire was profiled, and TCRdb retains in-frame clones only, with some absent. This sample carries roughly 130,000 clones, over 50% of them seen once, and the ten largest clones take less than 5.5%. Specimen: CD4+ T cells sorted from blood, collected at week 0. The receptors shown here come from a human donor with alopecia areata.

The genes are TRBV12-5 and TRBJ2-3; TRBD1 matches 11 bases. The CDR3 totals 15 residues. Trimming cost V 6 bases and J 5 bases; bases outside gene matches: 7. CDR1 LGHNT and CDR2 FRNRAP come from the germline V gene. The CDR3 is CASGSSGTGGDTQYF. Written as DNA, the CDR3 is TGTGCTAGTGGCTCATCCGGGACAGGGGGAGATACGCAGTATTTT.

This clone occurred a few times. The chain carries TRBV6-5 and TRBJ1-2; D remains ambiguous. The length of the CDR3 is 12 residues. Trimming removed 6 bases at V and 8 bases at J, with 13 bases between. CDR1 is MNHEY and CDR2 is SVGAGI in the germline V gene. This CDR3 is CASRRALGGYTF. Here the CDR3 DNA reads TGTGCCAGCAGGCGGGCCTTGGGGGGCTACACCTTC.

This chain connects TRBV6-4 to TRBJ1-6; 10 positions agree with TRBD1. CDR1 is MRHNA and CDR2 is SNTAGT in the germline V gene. Trimming cost V 6 bases and J 5 bases; bases outside gene matches: 4. The CDR3 is 15 amino acids. The CDR3 DNA follows: TGTGCCAGCAGACCGACAGGGGGCCATAATTCACCCCTCCACTTT. Its protein is CASRPTGGHNSPLHF.

This clone has just a few counts. The rearrangement uses TRBV5-1 and TRBJ2-5; 14 bases agree with TRBD2. CDR1 and CDR2 (germline): SGHRS, YFSETQ. V was pared by 4 bases and J by 5 bases, with 7 bases of the junction left unmatched. There are 16 residues in the CDR3. The CDR3 coding sequence is TGCGCCAGCAGCCCTGGGACTAGCGGGAGTGGCGAGACCCAGTACTTC. It is translated as CASSPGTSGSGETQYF.

This clone occurred a few times. The V call is TRBV5-1, the J call TRBJ2-2; D remains unclear. Germline CDR1 reads SGHRS; CDR2 reads YFSETQ. Trimming cost V 0 bases and J 0 bases, with 3 bases left between them. The CDR3 is 14 residues long. Here the CDR3 reads CASSLGSNTGELFF. For the CDR3, the DNA is TGCGCCAGCAGCTTGGGATCGAACACCGGGGAGCTGTTTTTT.

The gene calls are TRBV7-2 and TRBJ2-1, with 12 bases fitting TRBD2. The germline gives CDR1 SGHTA, CDR2 FQGNSA. This CDR3 comprises 17 residues. V lost 1 base, J lost 5 bases, and 6 bases stayed unmatched. CDR3 DNA: TGTGCCAGCAGCTTAGTAGGAGGACTAGCGGGGAACAATGAGCAGTTCTTC. Translating gives CASSLVGGLAGNNEQFF.

V is TRBV11-2 and J is TRBJ2-2; D is perhaps TRBD2 (6 bases). Germline V CDR1 and CDR2: SGHAT, FQNNGV. Trimming pared 3 bases from V and 0 bases from J, leaving 14 bases between. This CDR3 has 17 amino acids. CDR3 in amino acids: CASSFSGGAANTGELFF. The CDR3 nucleotides are TGTGCCAGCAGCTTTTCCGGCGGGGCTGCGAACACCGGGGAGCTGTTTTTT.

The chain recombines TRBV5-6 with TRBJ1-1, with D unresolved. V was trimmed by 1 base and J by 8 bases, leaving 9 bases between them. The CDR3 consists of 12 residues. The V gene's germline CDR1 is SGHDT and CDR2 YYEEEE. The CDR3 sequence: CASSLWEIEAFF. The CDR3 DNA reads TGTGCCAGCAGCTTGTGGGAGATAGAAGCTTTCTTT.

The rearrangement joins TRBV30 to TRBJ2-1, with TRBD2 identical over 9 bases. The CDR3 sequence is 16 residues long. V lost 0 bases, J lost 7 bases, and 10 bases stayed unmatched. CDR1 and CDR2 (germline): GTSNPN, SVGIG (reference sequence). The CDR3 is CAWSVAGGFRGNEQFF. CDR3 coding DNA: TGTGCCTGGAGTGTAGCGGGAGGCTTTAGAGGGAATGAGCAGTTCTTC.

The chain couples TRBV30 to TRBJ2-5; 12 bases fit TRBD2. The CDR3 is 19 residues long. CDR1 and CDR2 from the germline V gene are GTSNPN and SVGIG (reference sequence). With 1 base clipped from V and 1 base from J, the junction kept 13 bases outside the gene matches. The CDR3 spells CAWSAGWTSGKSGQETQYF. The CDR3 DNA follows: TGTGCCTGGAGTGCCGGCTGGACTAGCGGGAAGAGTGGCCAAGAGACCCAGTACTTC.

The J gene is TRBJ2-7, the V gene TRBV18; TRBD1 or TRBD2 may be the D gene (6 bases each). V lost 2 bases, J lost 7 bases, and 9 bases lay in between. The CDR3 loop spans 12 amino acids. The germline gives CDR1 KGHSH, CDR2 LQKENI. CDR3 sequence reads: CASSPRGEEQYF. DNA of the CDR3: TGTGCCAGCTCACCAAGGGGGGAGGAGCAGTACTTC.

The V call is TRBV4-1, the J call TRBJ1-2; 8 nucleotides align to TRBD1. This CDR3 region has 15 residues. The trim removed 1 base at V and 3 bases at J, leaving 4 bases unmatched. Germline values: CDR1 MGHRA, CDR2 YSYEKL. CDR3 region: CASSQGAGGDYGYTF. For the CDR3, the DNA is TGCGCCAGCAGCCAAGGGGCAGGGGGCGACTATGGCTACACCTTC.

Comment on this clone: The sample holds other DNA sequences that translate to the same CDR3. The genes are TRBV5-1 and TRBJ1-2; D unresolved. Germline lookup yields CDR1 SGHRS and CDR2 YFSETQ. V lost 0 bases to trimming and J lost 8 bases, with 11 bases between them. CDR3 length: 13 amino acids. The CDR3 coding sequence is TGCGCCAGCAGCTTGGGGACCGGAGAGGGCTACACCTTC. This encodes CASSLGTGEGYTF.

This clone was seen once. One end of the junction varies from germline; a read error may be responsible. CDR3 amino acids: CASSRDPQAGNYGYTF. CDR3 DNA sequence: TGTGCCAGCAGCCGCGACCCGCAGGCAGGGAACTATGGCTACACCTTC. This chain uses TRBV4-1 with TRBJ1-2; D may be TRBD1 (5 bases). The CDR3 spans 16 residues. Looked up from germline, CDR1 is MGHRA and CDR2 is YSYEKL.

The V and J genes are TRBV7-2 and TRBJ1-1; the D is unclear. CDR3 length equals 13 residues. The V and J ends lost 7 bases and 1 base respectively, with 10 bases between them. Germline V gene lookup returns CDR1 SGHTA and CDR2 FQGNSA. This CDR3 is CASIWVGNTEAFF. The CDR3 DNA sequence: TGTGCCAGCATTTGGGTCGGGAACACTGAAGCTTTCTTT.

The gene calls are TRBV7-2 and TRBJ1-1; the match to TRBD1 covers 7 bases. The CDR3 contains 13 residues. Germline V gives CDR1 SGHTA, CDR2 FQGNSA. V gave up 5 bases and J gave up 5 bases; unmatched junction bases: 5. For the CDR3, the DNA is TGTGCCAGCAGCCCAGGGGGTTGGACTGAAGCTTTCTTT. Protein sequence: CASSPGGWTEAFF.

The chain joins TRBV9 to TRBJ2-7, with D perhaps given as TRBD1 or TRBD2 (7 bases each). Deletions cut 0 bases from V and 5 bases from J, with 15 bases between. The germline V gene encodes CDR1 SGDLS and CDR2 YYNGEE. The CDR3 is made up of 15 amino acids. CDR3: CASSVDVTGRDEQYF. In DNA form, the CDR3 reads TGTGCCAGCAGCGTAGACGTGACAGGGAGGGACGAGCAGTACTTC.

The chain recombines TRBV14 with TRBJ2-1; 7 nucleotides agree with TRBD2. The length of the CDR3 is 14 residues. CDR1 and CDR2 (germline): SGHDN, FVKESK. Trimming cost V 6 bases and J 4 bases; bases outside gene matches: 6. The CDR3 DNA follows: TGTGCCAGCAGTAAGCTAGCGGTGTACAATGAGCAGTTCTTC. Translation gives CASSKLAVYNEQFF.

This chain links TRBV6-5 with TRBJ2-4, with a weak D call TRBD2 (6 bases). This CDR3 region has 11 residues. Germline values: CDR1 MNHEY, CDR2 SVGAGI. Deletions cut 4 bases from V and 15 bases from J, with 13 bases between. The CDR3 reads CASSSGLSLYF. CDR3 DNA: TGTGCCAGCAGTTCGGGACTCTCCCTGTACTTC.

The chain has TRBV5-6 and TRBJ2-3; 9 bases are shared with TRBD2. This CDR3 contains 15 residues. The germline V gene encodes CDR1 SGHDT and CDR2 YYEEEE. Trimming took 3 bases from V and 2 from J; bases not matched to a gene: 4. The DNA for the CDR3 is TGTGCCAGCAGCTGGGGACTAGCTAACACAGATACGCAGTATTTT. The encoded protein is CASSWGLANTDTQYF.